These 19 T cell receptor beta chains share one sample of origin, sequenced in a study of OX40 agonist ivuxolimab in advanced cancers. The assay was immunoSEQ multiplex PCR, and TCRdb's table has in-frame clones only and misses some. The table has 70,000 to 95,000 clones, 65% to 85% seen once. The input for sequencing was CD4+ or CD8+ T cells sorted from blood, taken in a trial of the OX40 agonist ivuxolimab. Receptors were obtained from an adult with an advanced solid tumor such as melanoma, head and neck, liver or kidney cancer.

This clone was seen once. This chain uses TRBV7-9 with TRBJ2-1; D uncertain. Trimming pared 6 bases from V and 0 bases from J, leaving 6 bases between. The CDR3 loop spans 13 amino acids. Germline CDR1 reads SEHNR; CDR2 reads FQNEAQ (reference sequence). The CDR3 DNA follows: TGTGCCAGCAGGTTTAGCTCCTACAATGAGCAGTTCTTC. Amino acids: CASRFSSYNEQFF.

This chain links TRBV7-2 with TRBJ2-5; perhaps TRBD2 as D (5 bases). Trimming stripped 5 bases from V and 6 bases from J, with 13 bases between. This CDR3 is built from 13 residues. The V gene's germline CDR1 is SGHTA and CDR2 FQGNSA. DNA for the CDR3: TGTGCCAGCAGCGCCCCGGGGATGCAGACCCAGTACTTC. Its translation: CASSAPGMQTQYF.

As DNA, the CDR3 is TGTGCCAGCTCACCGACAGGGGTAGCCAAAAACATTCAGTACTTC. Translating it yields CASSPTGVAKNIQYF. This chain connects TRBV18 to TRBJ2-4, with 8 bases fitting TRBD1. The CDR3 is made up of 15 amino acids. The trim removed 3 bases at V and 0 bases at J, leaving 1 base unmatched. CDR1 KGHSH and CDR2 LQKENI come from the germline V gene.

The chain has TRBV30 and TRBJ1-4; the D gene is possibly TRBD1 (5 bases). Trimming stripped 2 bases from V and 8 bases from J, with 12 bases between. This CDR3 comprises 13 residues. Germline V gives CDR1 GTSNPN, CDR2 SVGIG (reference sequence). DNA for the CDR3: TGTGCCTGGAGTCGACAGTTGGGAGAAAAACTGTTTTTT. It codes for CAWSRQLGEKLFF.

In its sample, this clone was seen once. This chain uses TRBV2 with TRBJ2-3; 12 nucleotides agree with TRBD2. Germline CDR1 SNHLY, CDR2 FYNNEI. The V gene end was trimmed by 2 bases and the J gene end by 4 bases; junction bases not matched to a gene: 13. CDR3 size: 19 residues. The CDR3 bases are TGTGCCAGCAGTGAAATTCGGACTAGCGGGACTCTACGGGCAGATACGCAGTATTTT. This translates into CASSEIRTSGTLRADTQYF.

The chain links TRBV7-2 to TRBJ2-2; 8 bases are shared with TRBD2. Germline V gives CDR1 SGHTA, CDR2 FQGNSA. The CDR3 has 15 amino acids. V lost 0 bases to trimming and J lost 6 bases; unmatched junction nucleotides: 3. In DNA, the CDR3 is TGTGCCAGCAGCTTAGCATCCGGGAGGGCCGGGGAGCTGTTTTTT. Its protein product is CASSLASGRAGELFF. The full variable domain, completed using reference TRBV7-2 and TRBJ2-2, is GAGVSQSPSNKVTEKGKDVELRCDPISGHTALYWYRQSLGQGLEFLIYFQGNSAPDKSGLPSDRFSAERTGGSVSTLTIQRTQQEDSAVYLCASSLASGRAGELFFGEGSRLTVL.

This clone is a singleton in its sample. This chain joins TRBV13 and TRBJ2-1; no clear D gene. The CDR3 runs 13 residues. Germline CDR1 PRHDT, CDR2 FYEKMQ (reference sequence). The germline V and J ends were trimmed by 0 bases and 6 bases, with 6 bases remaining between them. Here the CDR3 DNA reads TGTGCCAGCAGCTTAGGCCGGCCCAATGAGCAGTTCTTC. Its translation is CASSLGRPNEQFF.

The rearrangement joins TRBV5-1 to TRBJ2-3; TRBD2 matches 7 bases. Trimming took 0 bases from V and 2 from J; bases not matched to a gene: 3. Germline-derived CDR1 and CDR2 are SGHRS and YFSETQ. The CDR3 runs 15 residues. CDR3 sequence (DNA): TGCGCCAGCAGCTTGGTCGGGACTAACACAGATACGCAGTATTTT. Translating gives CASSLVGTNTDTQYF.

J is TRBJ2-7 and V is TRBV4-3, with 11 bases identical to TRBD1. CDR1 is LGHNA, CDR2 YSLEER, per germline. The junction had 7 bases not matched to a gene; V was cut back by 3 bases and J by 3 bases. This CDR3 has 16 amino acids. Written as DNA, the CDR3 is TGCGCCAGCAGCCAGGAGATTGGGACAGGGGGCTACGAGCAGTACTTC. Amino acids: CASSQEIGTGGYEQYF.

The chain combines TRBV19 with TRBJ1-3; D is perhaps TRBD1 (6 bases). Trimming pared 6 bases from V and 0 bases from J, leaving 12 bases between. Germline V gives CDR1 LNHDA, CDR2 SQIVND (reference sequence). The CDR3 contains 15 residues. CDR3 in amino acids: CASRPGDISGNTIYF. CDR3 coding DNA: TGTGCCAGTAGACCAGGGGATATCTCTGGAAACACCATATATTTT.

This clone was seen only a few times. The rearrangement links TRBV27 to TRBJ2-3; tentative D call: TRBD1 (8 bases). The CDR3 runs to 15 residues. Trimming cost V 3 bases and J 4 bases, with 14 bases left between them. Germline V lookup: CDR1 MNHEY, CDR2 SMNVEV (reference sequence). The CDR3 DNA reads as TGTGCCAGCAGTTTGTCTACAGGGGGGGCAGATACGCAGTATTTT. Protein product: CASSLSTGGADTQYF.

The CDR3 reads CASSGRKGPNGNTEAFF. In DNA form, the CDR3 reads TGTGCCAGCAGCGGGCGCAAGGGCCCGAACGGGAACACTGAAGCTTTCTTT. This chain joins TRBV7-2 and TRBJ1-1; unclear D gene. The V end was cut by 5 bases, the J end by 1 base, with 20 bases between. The germline V gene encodes CDR1 SGHTA and CDR2 FQGNSA. The CDR3 extends over 17 amino acids.

This clone was detected only a few times. The chain has TRBV27 and TRBJ1-2; D uncertain. V dropped 5 bases and J dropped 8 bases, with 18 bases sitting between them. From germline, CDR1 is MNHEY and CDR2 SMNVEV (reference sequence). The CDR3 has 14 amino acids. The CDR3 sequence is CASSRVGVREGYTF. In nucleotides, the CDR3 is TGTGCCAGCAGTAGAGTTGGGGTAAGAGAGGGCTACACCTTC.

V gene TRBV5-5 combines with J gene TRBJ1-5; the D is unclear. Germline CDR1 reads SGHKS; CDR2 reads YYEKEE (reference sequence). Trimming stripped 1 base from V and 4 bases from J, with 6 bases between. The CDR3 length is 13 residues. The chain's CDR3 is CASSLTPNQPQHF. The CDR3 DNA follows: TGTGCCAGCAGCTTGACACCTAATCAGCCCCAGCATTTT.

The chain couples TRBV28 to TRBJ2-7; 13 bases map to TRBD2. V shed 5 bases and J 2 bases; nucleotides not matched to a gene: 3. The CDR3 spans 15 residues. Germline V lookup: CDR1 MDHEN, CDR2 SYDVKM. The CDR3 nucleotides read TGTGCCAGCAGTGGGGGGACTAGCGGGGCCTACGAGCAGTACTTC. Translating it yields CASSGGTSGAYEQYF.

The J gene is TRBJ2-7, the V gene TRBV7-3; 7 bases agree with TRBD2. Losses at the gene ends were 4 bases for V and 4 bases for J; bases not matched to a gene: 7. The CDR3 has 14 amino acids. In germline, CDR1 is SGHTA, CDR2 FQGTGA. CDR3 protein: CASSSGAGSYEQYF. CDR3 DNA sequence: TGTGCCAGCAGCTCAGGAGCGGGAAGTTACGAGCAGTACTTC.

The chain combines TRBV5-1 with TRBJ2-3; TRBD2 agrees at 10 bases. Germline V gene lookup returns CDR1 SGHRS and CDR2 YFSETQ. J gave up 2 bases and V 6 bases, and 9 bases lay outside the gene matches. This CDR3 is built from 16 residues. The CDR3 reads CASTPSSGSVTDTQYF. Here the CDR3 DNA reads TGCGCCAGCACCCCCTCTAGCGGGAGCGTCACAGATACGCAGTATTTT.

This clone has a single count. The CDR3 DNA reads as TGTGCCAGCAGCCCGGGACAGGGGACCCACAATGAGCAGTTCTTC. This translates into CASSPGQGTHNEQFF. The chain carries TRBV13 and TRBJ2-1; 10 nucleotides match TRBD1. V shed 5 bases and J 5 bases; nucleotides not matched to a gene: 6. The CDR3 is 15 amino acids. Germline V gene lookup returns CDR1 PRHDT and CDR2 FYEKMQ (reference sequence).

The table lists this clone with a few counts. The V gene is TRBV7-8, the J gene TRBJ2-7; 8 bases map to TRBD2. Germline values: CDR1 SGHVS, CDR2 FQNEAQ. J gave up 0 bases and V 5 bases, and 9 bases lay outside the gene matches. The CDR3 extends over 16 amino acids. The CDR3 bases are TGTGCCAGCAGCGCCTCCGGTGGGACTAGCTCCTACGAGCAGTACTTC. Its translation: CASSASGGTSSYEQYF.